Listed below are T cell receptor beta chains from one sample, sequenced in a study of T-cell memory formation after mild COVID-19. TCRdb re-called the 5' RACE reads through MiXCR, storing one row per CDR3 protein. The table lists around 250,000 distinct CDR3 sequences, 15% of them singletons, with under 2.5% in the top ten. What was sequenced was PBMCs or a T cell subset sorted from them (not recorded which). These receptors all come from an adult woman who had mild COVID-19 (a few samples of this study predate the infection). Cell type and time point are not known. CDR3s include the opening cysteine and the closing phenylalanine or tryptophan. D genes are given only for firm matches. Some rows have no size entry. The others give once, few or many, or a class for an expanded clone.

j_call v_call clone_size d_call cdr3_nt cdr3_aa
TRBJ1-1 TRBV20-1 few NA TGCAGTGCTAGAAGGGTTCGGAGTGAAGCTTTCTTT CSARRVRSEAFF
TRBJ2-1 TRBV28 once NA TGTGCCAGCACCCCCTTTAGCGCCTACAATGAGCAGTTCTTC CASTPFSAYNEQFF
TRBJ1-1 TRBV20-1 NA TRBD1 TGCAGTGCTAGAAGCAACAGGGGGCCCACTGAAGCTTTCTTT CSARSNRGPTEAFF
TRBJ1-2 TRBV12-3/TRBV12-4 NA NA TGTGCCAGCAGTTTGAAGAGGAGGGGGTATGGCTACACCTTC CASSLKRRGYGYTF
TRBJ1-6 TRBV6-1 NA NA TGTGCCAGCAGGTCGACAGGCCCATCACCCCTCCACTTT CASRSTGPSPLHF
TRBJ2-3 TRBV7-2 few NA TGTGCCAGCAGCCGAAGGTTTAGGACAGATAGCACAGATACGCAGTATTTT CASSRRFRTDSTDTQYF
TRBJ1-2 TRBV7-9 few NA TGTGCCAGCAGCTTAGTGGGGGACCCCAACTATGGCTACACCTTC CASSLVGDPNYGYTF
TRBJ1-1 TRBV20-1 NA TRBD1 TGCAGTGCTAGGAGGCGGGGACAGATGAACACTGAAGCTTTCTTT CSARRRGQMNTEAFF
TRBJ2-7 TRBV5-1 NA TRBD2 TGCGCCAGCAGCATGGGACTAGCGGCCAAAAGCGACGAGCAGTACTTC CASSMGLAAKSDEQYF
TRBJ1-1 TRBV3-1 few NA TGTGCCAGCAGCCAATCAATCACAGGGACGAACACTGAAGCTTTCTTT CASSQSITGTNTEAFF
TRBJ2-1 TRBV11-2 few TRBD2 TGTGCCAGCAGCTTAGAGAGCGGGGGGGTATACAATGAGCAGTTCTTC CASSLESGGVYNEQFF
TRBJ2-1 TRBV7-9 NA NA TGTGCCAGCACCTTCCTCGAGGGTAGGGGGTCCTACAATGAGCAGTTCTTC CASTFLEGRGSYNEQFF
TRBJ2-7 TRBV11-1 few NA TGTGCCAGCAGCCGCACGGGGATTCGGTATTACGAGCAGTACTTC CASSRTGIRYYEQYF
TRBJ2-5 TRBV5-1 few NA TGCGCCAGCAGCTTGGCCCCCGGGCTAGCCGAGACCCAGTACTTC CASSLAPGLAETQYF
TRBJ2-5 TRBV29-1 many TRBD1 TGCAGCGTCGGTTACTGGACAGGGGAGGGGACCCAGTACTTC CSVGYWTGEGTQYF
TRBJ2-3 TRBV6-1 few TRBD2 TGTGCCAGCAGTGAAGTGGCGGGGGTCACAGATACGCAGTATTTT CASSEVAGVTDTQYF
TRBJ2-7 TRBV5-1 many TRBD1 TGCGCCAGCAGCACGGGACAGGCAAGTCCCTACGAGCAGTACTTC CASSTGQASPYEQYF
TRBJ1-2 TRBV10-3 NA NA TGTGCCATCAGTGAACGAGGGCGAGAGGATGGCTACACCTTC CAISERGREDGYTF
TRBJ1-1 TRBV10-3 few TRBD1 TGTGCCATCAGGGACAGGGGGCAGGTTAGCACTGAAGCTTTCTTT CAIRDRGQVSTEAFF
TRBJ2-7 TRBV6-2/TRBV6-3 NA TRBD2 TGTGCCAGCAGTGCCTCCGGACTAGCGGGAACCTACGAGCAGTACTTC CASSASGLAGTYEQYF
TRBJ2-7 TRBV6-5 few NA TGTGCCAGCAGTTACTCGATCAGGGACGAGCAGTACTTC CASSYSIRDEQYF
TRBJ2-7 TRBV9 NA NA TGTGCCAGCAGCGTAGTGGAGACAGCCTACGAGCAGTACTTC CASSVVETAYEQYF
TRBJ1-4 TRBV5-6 many NA TGTGCCAGCAGCTTGGCCGGGACGGCTGCAACTAATGAAAAACTGTTTTTT CASSLAGTAATNEKLFF
TRBJ2-5 TRBV6-5 many NA TGTGCCAGCAGACCCAGGGACTCCAAAGAGACCCAGTACTTC CASRPRDSKETQYF
TRBJ2-7 TRBV4-3 few TRBD2 TGCGCCAGCAGCCAGTGGCGGGGGTCCTCCTACGAGCAGTACTTC CASSQWRGSSYEQYF
TRBJ2-1 TRBV6-1 few NA TGTGCCAGCCGACCCCCGTTTGGGGTGGACTACAATGAGCAGTTCTTC CASRPPFGVDYNEQFF
TRBJ1-6 TRBV5-1 NA NA TGCGCCAGCAGCAGTGGACGATCCCTCCACTTT CASSSGRSLHF
TRBJ1-1 TRBV5-5 few NA TGTGCCAGCAGCTTGTCTCTCGGGGGAGGGACTGAAGCTTTCTTT CASSLSLGGGTEAFF
TRBJ2-7 TRBV13 NA NA TGTGCCAGCAGCTTAGGGACCCCATACGAGCAGTACTTC CASSLGTPYEQYF
TRBJ2-7 TRBV5-6 few NA TGTGCCAGCAGCACAGGACTCTCCTCCAGGGAGCAGTACTTC CASSTGLSSREQYF
TRBJ2-7 TRBV6-2/TRBV6-3 NA TRBD2 TGTGCCAGCTGGGGACTAGCGGGACCTTACGAGCAGTACTTC CASWGLAGPYEQYF
TRBJ2-5 TRBV7-2 NA TRBD2 TGTGCCAGCAGCATAGGACTAGCGTGGGAGACCCAGTACTTC CASSIGLAWETQYF
TRBJ2-3 TRBV18 NA NA TGTGCCAGCTCACCACAGGGTAGCCAATTGGATACGCAGTATTTT CASSPQGSQLDTQYF
TRBJ2-7 TRBV19 NA TRBD1 TGTGCCAGTAGTCAGGACAGGGCAGCCTCCTACGAGCAGTACTTC CASSQDRAASYEQYF
TRBJ2-7 TRBV24-1 NA TRBD2 TGTGCCACCAGTGATACGCTAGCGGGCGAGCAGTACTTC CATSDTLAGEQYF
TRBJ2-7 TRBV20-1 NA TRBD1 TGCAGTGCTAGTGATCCCGGGACAGGGGGCTCCTACGAGCAGTACTTC CSASDPGTGGSYEQYF
TRBJ2-3 TRBV10-3 NA NA TGTGCCATCAGTCCCGGGACTACAGATACGCAGTATTTT CAISPGTTDTQYF
TRBJ2-1 TRBV7-2 few TRBD1 TGTGCCAGCAGACAAACAGGGGGATATGTCGATGAGCAGTTCTTC CASRQTGGYVDEQFF
TRBJ1-5 TRBV6-6 NA NA TGTGCCAGCAGCCCTCGGGAGGTACAGCCCCAGCATTTT CASSPREVQPQHF
TRBJ2-3 TRBV13 few TRBD2 TGTGCCGGGAGGACTAGCGGCACAGATACGCAGTATTTT CAGRTSGTDTQYF
TRBJ1-1 TRBV6-6 NA NA TGTGCCAGCAGTTACGCTTCCGGGATACGGAAGACTGAAGCTTTCTTT CASSYASGIRKTEAFF
TRBJ1-5 TRBV6-5 few TRBD1 TGTGCCAGCAGTTACGACTACAGGGGTAGCAATCAGCCCCAGCATTTT CASSYDYRGSNQPQHF
TRBJ2-7 TRBV4-2 NA NA TGTGCCAACAGATCTCAGACCCGGGGGACTGCGAGCTCCTACGAGCAGTACTTC CANRSQTRGTASSYEQYF
TRBJ2-7 TRBV7-6 many NA TGTGCCAGCAGCGTTCAGGTCCAGGGGACCTACGAGCAGTACTTC CASSVQVQGTYEQYF
TRBJ1-2 TRBV4-1 few NA TGCGCCAGCAGCCACGGGCCCGGGACACCTAACTATGGCTACACCTTC CASSHGPGTPNYGYTF
TRBJ2-1 TRBV20-1 few TRBD1 TGCAGTGCAAGACAGGGGTTAGATGAGCAGTTCTTC CSARQGLDEQFF
TRBJ1-5 TRBV5-6 NA NA TGTGCCAGCAGCTTGGCGGGGGCAGCGGGTCAGCCCCAGCATTTT CASSLAGAAGQPQHF
TRBJ2-7 TRBV7-9 few TRBD1 TGTGCCAGCAGCTTAGAGGGGGCTCAGGGGCGTAAGCAGTACTTC CASSLEGAQGRKQYF
TRBJ2-7 TRBV15 NA NA TGTGCCACCAGCAGAACTATCAGCTCCTACGAGCAGTACTTC CATSRTISSYEQYF
TRBJ2-3 TRBV27 NA NA TGTGCCAGCAGTTTTGAGGGAGAGGGTACAGATACGCAGTATTTT CASSFEGEGTDTQYF
TRBJ2-2 TRBV12-3/TRBV12-4 NA TRBD1 TGTGCCAGCAGCTCCGGGACAGGGTTCGGGGAGCTGTTTTTT CASSSGTGFGELFF
TRBJ2-5 TRBV7-2 NA NA TGTGCCAGCAGCTTAGGATTTTTGGCCCGGACGAGGGAGACCCAGTACTTC CASSLGFLARTRETQYF
TRBJ2-1 TRBV5-1 many TRBD2 TGCGCCAGCAGCCCCGGGATAGCGGGGGGGTATGAGCAGTTCTTC CASSPGIAGGYEQFF